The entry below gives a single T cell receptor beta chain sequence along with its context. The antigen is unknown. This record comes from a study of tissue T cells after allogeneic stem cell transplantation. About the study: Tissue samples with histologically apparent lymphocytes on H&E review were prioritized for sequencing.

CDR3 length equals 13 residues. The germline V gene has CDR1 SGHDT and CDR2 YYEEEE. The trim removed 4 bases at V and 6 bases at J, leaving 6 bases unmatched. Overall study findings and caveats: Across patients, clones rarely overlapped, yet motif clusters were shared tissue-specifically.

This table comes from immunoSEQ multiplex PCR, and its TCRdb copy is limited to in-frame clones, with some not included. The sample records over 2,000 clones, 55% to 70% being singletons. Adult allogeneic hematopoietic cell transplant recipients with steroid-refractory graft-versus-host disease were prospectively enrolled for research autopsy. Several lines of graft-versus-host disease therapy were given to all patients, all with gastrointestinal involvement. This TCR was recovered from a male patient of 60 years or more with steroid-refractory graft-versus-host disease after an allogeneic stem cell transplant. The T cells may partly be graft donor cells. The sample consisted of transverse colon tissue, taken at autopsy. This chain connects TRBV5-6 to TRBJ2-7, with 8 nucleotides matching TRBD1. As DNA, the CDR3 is TGTGCCAGCAGCCCCAACCAGGGGGCCGAGCAGTACTTC. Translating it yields CASSPNQGAEQYF.